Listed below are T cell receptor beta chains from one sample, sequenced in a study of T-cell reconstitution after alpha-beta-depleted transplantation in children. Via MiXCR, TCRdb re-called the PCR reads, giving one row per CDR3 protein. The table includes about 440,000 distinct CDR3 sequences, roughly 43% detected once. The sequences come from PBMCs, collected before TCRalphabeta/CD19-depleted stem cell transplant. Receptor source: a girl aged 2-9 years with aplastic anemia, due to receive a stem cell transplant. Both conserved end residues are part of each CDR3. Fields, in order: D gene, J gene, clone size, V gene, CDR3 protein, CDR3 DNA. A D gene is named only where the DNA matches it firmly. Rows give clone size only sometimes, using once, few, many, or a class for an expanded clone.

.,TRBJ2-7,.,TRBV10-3,CASGASVNSYEQYF,TGTGCCAGCGGGGCTAGCGTCAACTCCTACGAGCAGTACTTC
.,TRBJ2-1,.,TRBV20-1,CSASGLVPGYNEQFF,TGCAGTGCTAGTGGGCTAGTGCCAGGATACAATGAGCAGTTCTTC
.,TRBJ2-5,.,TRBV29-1,CSVEDTITETQYF,TGCAGCGTTGAAGATACAATTACGGAGACCCAGTACTTC
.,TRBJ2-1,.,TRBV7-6,CASSLDGAEQFF,TGTGCCAGCAGCTTAGATGGGGCAGAGCAGTTCTTC
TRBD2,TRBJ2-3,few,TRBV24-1,CATSDILAGGPASSTDTQYF,TGTGCCACCAGTGATATCCTAGCGGGAGGACCTGCCTCTAGCACAGATACGCAGTATTTT
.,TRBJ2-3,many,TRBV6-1,CASWAVDSTDTQYF,TGTGCCAGCTGGGCGGTGGATAGCACAGATACGCAGTATTTT
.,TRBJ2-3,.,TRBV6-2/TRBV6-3,CASSYDRPTQYF,TGTGCCAGCAGCTACGACCGGCCTACGCAGTATTTT
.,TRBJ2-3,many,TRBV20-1,CSARQWTTEDTQYF,TGCAGTGCTAGACAGTGGACAACAGAAGATACGCAGTATTTT
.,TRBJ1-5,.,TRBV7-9,CASRHHPQHF,TGTGCCAGCAGACATCATCCTCAGCATTTT
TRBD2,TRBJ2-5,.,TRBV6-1,CASSLSGWEGETQYF,TGTGCCAGCAGCCTTAGTGGATGGGAGGGGGAGACCCAGTACTTC
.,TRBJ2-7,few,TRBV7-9,CASSQTTGLTYEQYF,TGTGCCAGCAGCCAGACGACAGGACTGACCTACGAGCAGTACTTC
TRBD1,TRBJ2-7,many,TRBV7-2,CASSPRQGSNEQYF,TGTGCCAGCAGCCCCCGACAGGGGTCCAACGAGCAGTACTTC
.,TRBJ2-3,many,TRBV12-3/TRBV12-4,CASTRGSGDTQYF,TGTGCCAGCACCCGAGGTAGCGGAGATACGCAGTATTTT
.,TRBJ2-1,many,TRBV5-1,CASSLYSDSFYNEQFF,TGCGCCAGCAGCTTGTACTCGGATTCCTTTTACAATGAGCAGTTCTTC
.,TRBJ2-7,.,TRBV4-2,CASSQDSYRPYEQYF,TGTGCCAGCAGCCAAGACTCCTACCGACCCTACGAGCAGTACTTC
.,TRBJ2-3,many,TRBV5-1,CASSLGRDTQYF,TGCGCCAGCAGCTTGGGGCGGGATACGCAGTATTTT
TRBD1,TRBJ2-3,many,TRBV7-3,CASSQTGPDTQYF,TGTGCCAGCAGCCAGACAGGGCCGGATACGCAGTATTTT
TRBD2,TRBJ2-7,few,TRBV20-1,CSTTTSGREQYF,TGCAGTACAACAACGAGCGGGAGGGAGCAGTACTTC
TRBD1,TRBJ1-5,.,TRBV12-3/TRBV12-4,CASSSRDSHQPQHF,TGTGCCAGCAGTTCCCGGGACAGCCATCAGCCCCAGCATTTT
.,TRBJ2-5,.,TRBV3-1,CASSQSTQSETQYF,TGTGCCAGCAGCCAATCCACTCAGTCTGAGACCCAGTACTTC
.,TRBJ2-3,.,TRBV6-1,CASNQADTQYF,TGTGCCAGCAATCAAGCAGATACGCAGTATTTT
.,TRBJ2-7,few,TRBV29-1,CSVLGARDKEQYF,TGCAGCGTATTGGGGGCGCGGGATAAAGAGCAGTACTTC
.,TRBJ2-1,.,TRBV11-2,CASRPGPRYNEQFF,TGTGCCAGCAGGCCCGGACCTAGATACAATGAGCAGTTCTTC
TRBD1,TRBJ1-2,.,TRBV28,CASSYGTGPNYGYTF,TGTGCCAGCAGTTACGGGACAGGGCCTAACTATGGCTACACCTTC
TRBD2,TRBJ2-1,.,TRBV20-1,CSAGGYGSGIESYNEQFF,TGCAGTGCCGGAGGTTACGGTAGCGGGATAGAATCCTACAATGAGCAGTTCTTC
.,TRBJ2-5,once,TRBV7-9,CASSPSGALQETQYF,TGTGCCAGCAGCCCCAGCGGTGCTCTCCAAGAGACCCAGTACTTC
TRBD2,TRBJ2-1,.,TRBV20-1,CSARGKKTSGRDLYNEQFF,TGCAGTGCTAGGGGGAAGAAGACTAGCGGGAGGGATTTGTACAATGAGCAGTTCTTC
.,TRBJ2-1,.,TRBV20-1,CSATPWTASSYNEQFF,TGCAGTGCTACTCCATGGACGGCCAGCTCCTACAATGAGCAGTTCTTC
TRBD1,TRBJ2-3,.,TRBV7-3,CASGLTDRGGGDTQYF,TGTGCCAGCGGCTTAACGGACAGGGGAGGGGGAGATACGCAGTATTTT
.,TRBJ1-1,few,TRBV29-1,CSVVAGIMNTEAFF,TGCAGCGTGGTGGCGGGGATAATGAACACTGAAGCTTTCTTT
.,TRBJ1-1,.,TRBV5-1,CASRVSDPGTEAFF,TGCGCCAGCCGGGTCTCGGACCCGGGGACTGAAGCTTTCTTT
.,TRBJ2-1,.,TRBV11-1,CASRLDNEQFF,TGTGCCAGCAGACTTGACAATGAGCAGTTCTTC
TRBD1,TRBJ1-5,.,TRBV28,CASSSPGTGGSNQPQHF,TGTGCCAGCAGTTCACCCGGGACAGGGGGGAGCAATCAGCCCCAGCATTTT
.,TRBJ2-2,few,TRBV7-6,CASSLRVGDETGELFF,TGTGCCAGCAGCTTAAGAGTTGGTGACGAAACCGGGGAGCTGTTTTTT
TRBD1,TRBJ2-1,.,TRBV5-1,CASRNGQGPYNEHFF,TGCGCCAGCAGAAATGGACAGGGGCCCTACAATGAGCATTTCTTC
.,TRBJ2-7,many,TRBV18,CASSPERQYYYEQYF,TGTGCCAGCTCACCCGAGAGACAGTACTATTACGAGCAGTACTTC
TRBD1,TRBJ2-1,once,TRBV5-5,CASSLSWTGSYNEQFF,TGTGCCAGCAGCTTGTCCTGGACAGGCTCCTACAATGAGCAGTTCTTC
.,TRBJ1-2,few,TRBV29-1,CSGAQGLDRRSGYTF,TGCAGCGGGGCGCAGGGCTTGGACCGGAGGAGCGGCTACACCTTC
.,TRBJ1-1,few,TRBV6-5,CASSYRGTIPTF,TGTGCCAGCAGTTACCGGGGAACCATCCCGACTTTT
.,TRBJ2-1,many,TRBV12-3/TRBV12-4,CASRTEGEGNEQFF,TGTGCCAGCAGAACGGAGGGAGAGGGCAATGAGCAGTTCTTC
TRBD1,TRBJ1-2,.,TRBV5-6,CASSLLRDRDESYTF,TGTGCCAGCAGCTTGCTTCGGGACAGGGATGAGAGCTACACCTTC
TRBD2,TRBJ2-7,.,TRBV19,CASSPGGGDWEQYF,TGTGCCAGTAGCCCGGGAGGGGGGGACTGGGAGCAGTACTTC
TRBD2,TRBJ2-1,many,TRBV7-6,CASSPRGLAAYNEQFF,TGTGCCAGCAGCCCGAGGGGACTAGCAGCCTACAATGAGCAGTTCTTC
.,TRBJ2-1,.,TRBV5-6,CASSLAAGGEQFF,TGTGCCAGCAGCTTGGCCGCCGGTGGCGAGCAGTTCTTC
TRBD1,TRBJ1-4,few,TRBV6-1,CASTDRGVTNEKLFF,TGTGCCAGCACAGACAGGGGGGTAACTAATGAAAAACTGTTTTTT
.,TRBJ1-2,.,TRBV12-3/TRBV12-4,CASSPTNYGYTF,TGTGCCAGCAGTCCAACTAACTATGGCTACACCTTC
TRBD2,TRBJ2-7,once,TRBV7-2,CASSFRTSGLSSYEQYF,TGTGCCAGCAGCTTCAGGACTAGCGGACTTAGCTCCTACGAGCAGTACTTC
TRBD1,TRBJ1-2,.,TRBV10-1,CASSDARDRGLAGYTF,TGCGCCAGCAGTGATGCCCGGGACAGGGGGCTCGCTGGCTACACCTTC
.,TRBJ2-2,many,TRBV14,CASSYQRGELFF,TGTGCCAGCAGCTACCAAAGGGGGGAGCTGTTTTTT
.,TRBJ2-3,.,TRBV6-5,CASSYYRGADTQYF,TGTGCCAGCAGTTATTATAGAGGAGCAGATACGCAGTATTTT
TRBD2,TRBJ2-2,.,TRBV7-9,CASSLPTSGRIGELFF,TGTGCCAGCAGCTTACCCACTAGCGGGAGGATCGGGGAGCTGTTTTTT
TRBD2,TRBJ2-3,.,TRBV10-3,CAISLAGDSASTDTQYF,TGTGCCATCAGCCTAGCGGGAGACAGTGCTAGCACAGATACGCAGTATTTT
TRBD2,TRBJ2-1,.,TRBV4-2,CASSHLASGGRMSSYNEQFF,TGTGCCAGCAGCCACTTGGCTAGCGGGGGAAGAATGAGCTCCTACAATGAGCAGTTCTTC
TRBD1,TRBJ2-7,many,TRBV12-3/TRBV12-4,CASSMGQGAVYEQYF,TGTGCCAGCAGTATGGGACAGGGGGCCGTCTACGAGCAGTACTTC
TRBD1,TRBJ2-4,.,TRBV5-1,CASSFTGRTGENIQYF,TGCGCCAGCAGCTTTACAGGGAGGACAGGGGAAAACATTCAGTACTTC
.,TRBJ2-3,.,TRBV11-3,CASSLDGGKQYF,TGTGCCAGCAGCTTAGATGGCGGGAAGCAGTATTTT
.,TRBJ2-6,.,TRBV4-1,CASSQGNGVGANVLTF,TGCGCCAGCAGCCAAGGGAATGGGGTAGGGGCCAACGTCCTGACTTTC